Described below is a single TCR beta chain sequence and its context. The data originate from a study of blood T cell repertoires in COVID-19. Study-level background: Samples representing acute and convalescent COVID-19 were sourced from the United States, Italy and Spain.

Original handling: Amplification with reference gene primers provided the estimates of nucleated cell counts. The data were produced by immunoSEQ multiplex PCR, yet TCRdb's version contains in-frame clones alone and is incomplete. Clone size and the V and J calls come from that table; the DNA yielded D and trimming. The table includes about 140,000 clones, approximately 87% detected once. Germline values: CDR1 SGHDT, CDR2 YYEEEE. V gave up 4 bases and J gave up 2 bases; unmatched junction bases: 9. The CDR3 runs to 18 residues. The study recruited people aged about 18 to 95 years across around 24 US areas. Cohort allocation depended upon clinical history that participants reported.

This clonotype was sampled from a man in his 60s who had recovered from COVID-19. Sequencing was carried out using PBMCs or T cells enriched from blood (not recorded which). The V and J genes are TRBV5-6 and TRBJ2-5, with TRBD2 identical over 15 bases. CDR3 loop: CASSPGLAGGRGQETQYF. DNA of the CDR3: TGTGCCAGCAGCCCGGGACTAGCGGGGGGACGGGGTCAAGAGACCCAGTACTTC. The full variable domain, its missing parts supplied by reference TRBV5-6 and TRBJ2-5, is DAGVTQSPTHLIKTRGQQVTLRCSPKSGHDTVSWYQQALGQGPQFIFQYYEEEERQRGNFPDRFSGHQFPNYSSELNVNALLLGDSALYLCASSPGLAGGRGQETQYFGPGTRLLVL.